This T cell receptor (beta chain) was captured by sequencing in a study of molecular identifiers for immune sequencing clone quantification. CDR1 is GTSNPN, CDR2 SVGIG, per germline (reference sequence). The CDR3 has 14 residues. V lost 2 bases and J lost 4; bases outside the gene matches: 3. To note about this clonotype: Its cognate antigen is unknown.

Findings and caveats of the study: In cases of identical TCR molecules sharing a barcode, highly expanded clone sizes could be underestimated. More than 99% of effector molecules, versus under 1% of naive-cell molecules, belonged to clones above 20 RNA copies.

Sorting defined naive CD8 T cells as CD8+CD4-CCR7+CD45RA+. The authors built bulk TCR libraries by previously described methods with listed TCR primers. TCRdb passed the PCR reads through MiXCR, listing each CDR3 protein once. The sample contains 300,000 to 400,000 distinct CDR3 sequences, about a quarter of which appear only once. This chain joins TRBV30 and TRBJ2-1; TRBD2 aligns across 9 bases. The sequence derives from a human donor in good health. Some libraries in this study had Jurkat cell RNA spiked in. The sample consisted of naive CD8+ T cells from blood, with Jurkat cell RNA spiked in. Described subset: FACS-sorted CD8+CD4-CCR7+CD45RA+ naive T cells. The CDR3 DNA sequence: TGTGCCTGGAGTATAGCGGGAGTTTACAATGAGCAGTTCTTC. It yields the protein CAWSIAGVYNEQFF.